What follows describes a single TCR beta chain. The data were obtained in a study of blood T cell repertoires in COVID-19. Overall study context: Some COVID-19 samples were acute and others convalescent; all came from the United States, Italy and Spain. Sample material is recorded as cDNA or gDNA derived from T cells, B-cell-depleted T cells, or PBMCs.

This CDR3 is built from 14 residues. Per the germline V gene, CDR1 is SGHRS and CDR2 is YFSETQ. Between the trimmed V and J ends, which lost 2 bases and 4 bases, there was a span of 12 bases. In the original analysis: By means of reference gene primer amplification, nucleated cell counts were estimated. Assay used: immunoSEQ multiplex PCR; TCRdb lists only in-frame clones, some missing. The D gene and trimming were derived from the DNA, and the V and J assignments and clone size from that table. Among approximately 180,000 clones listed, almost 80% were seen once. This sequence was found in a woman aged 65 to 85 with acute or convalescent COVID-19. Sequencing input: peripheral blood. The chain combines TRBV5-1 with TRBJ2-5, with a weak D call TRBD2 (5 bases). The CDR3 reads CASSFSAEGETQYF. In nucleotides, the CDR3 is TGCGCCAGCAGCTTTTCGGCCGAGGGAGAGACCCAGTACTTC.